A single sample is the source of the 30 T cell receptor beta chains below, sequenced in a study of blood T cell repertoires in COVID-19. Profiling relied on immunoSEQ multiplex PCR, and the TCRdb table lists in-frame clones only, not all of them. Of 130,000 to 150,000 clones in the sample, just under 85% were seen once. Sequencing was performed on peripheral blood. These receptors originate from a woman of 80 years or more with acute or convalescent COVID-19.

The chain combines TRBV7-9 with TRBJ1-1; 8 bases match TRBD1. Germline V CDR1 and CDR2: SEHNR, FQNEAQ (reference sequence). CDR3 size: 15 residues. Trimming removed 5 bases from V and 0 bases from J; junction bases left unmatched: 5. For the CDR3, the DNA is TGTGCCAGCAGCCCCACGACAGGGGTGAACACTGAAGCTTTCTTT. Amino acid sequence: CASSPTTGVNTEAFF. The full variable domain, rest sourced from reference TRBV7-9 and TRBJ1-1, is DTGVSQNPRHKITKRGQNVTFRCDPISEHNRLYWYRQTLGQGPEFLTYFQNEAQLEKSRLLSDRFSAERPKGSFSTLEIQRTEQGDSAMYLCASSPTTGVNTEAFFGQGTRLTVV.

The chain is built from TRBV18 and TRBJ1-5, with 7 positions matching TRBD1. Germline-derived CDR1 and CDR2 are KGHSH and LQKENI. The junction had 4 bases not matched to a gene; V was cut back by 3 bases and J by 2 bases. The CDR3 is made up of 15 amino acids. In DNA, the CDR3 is TGTGCCAGCTCACCCCAGACAGGGCGCAATCAGCCCCAGCATTTT. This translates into CASSPQTGRNQPQHF. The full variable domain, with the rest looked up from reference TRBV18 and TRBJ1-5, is NAGVMQNPRHLVRRRGQEARLRCSPMKGHSHVYWYRQLPEEGLKFMVYLQKENIIDESGMPKERFSAEFPKEGPSILRIQQVVRGDSAAYFCASSPQTGRNQPQHFGDGTRLSIL.

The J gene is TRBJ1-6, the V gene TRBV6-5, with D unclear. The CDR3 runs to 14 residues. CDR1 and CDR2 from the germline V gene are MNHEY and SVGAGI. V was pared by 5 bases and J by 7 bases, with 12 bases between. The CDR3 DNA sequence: TGTGCCAGCAGTCTCCAGGCGCCCAATTCACCCCTCCACTTT. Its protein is CASSLQAPNSPLHF.

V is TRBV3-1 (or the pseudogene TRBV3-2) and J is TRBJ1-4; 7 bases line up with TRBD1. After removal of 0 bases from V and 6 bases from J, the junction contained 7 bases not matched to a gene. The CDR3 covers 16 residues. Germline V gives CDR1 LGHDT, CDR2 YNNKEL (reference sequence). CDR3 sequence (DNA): TGTGCCAGCAGCCAAGAAGGCAGGGGGGCGGATGAAAAACTGTTTTTT. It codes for CASSQEGRGADEKLFF.

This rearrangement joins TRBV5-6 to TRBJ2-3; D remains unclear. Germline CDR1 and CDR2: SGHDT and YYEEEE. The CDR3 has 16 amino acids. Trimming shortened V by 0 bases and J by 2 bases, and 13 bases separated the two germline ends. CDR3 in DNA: TGTGCCAGCAGCTTGGGTTCCTTTAGCCCCACAGATACGCAGTATTTT. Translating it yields CASSLGSFSPTDTQYF.

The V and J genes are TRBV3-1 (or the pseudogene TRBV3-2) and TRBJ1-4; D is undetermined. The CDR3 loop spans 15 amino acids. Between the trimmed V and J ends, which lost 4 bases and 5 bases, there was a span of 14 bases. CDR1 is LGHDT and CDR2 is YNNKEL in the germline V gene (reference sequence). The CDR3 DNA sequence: TGTGCCAGCAGCCCCCGGACGGGGAAGAATGAAAAACTGTTTTTT. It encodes CASSPRTGKNEKLFF.

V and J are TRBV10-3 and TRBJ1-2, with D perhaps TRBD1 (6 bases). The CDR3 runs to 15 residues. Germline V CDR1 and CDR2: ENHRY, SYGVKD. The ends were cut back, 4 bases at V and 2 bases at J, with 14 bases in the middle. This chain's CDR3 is CAISGGHLSNYGYTF. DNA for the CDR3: TGTGCCATCAGTGGGGGACATCTCTCCAACTATGGCTACACCTTC.

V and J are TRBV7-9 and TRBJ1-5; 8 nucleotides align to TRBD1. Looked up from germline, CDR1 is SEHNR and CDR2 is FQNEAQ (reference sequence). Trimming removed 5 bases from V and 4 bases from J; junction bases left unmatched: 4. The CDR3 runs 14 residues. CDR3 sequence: CASSRGTGNQPQHF. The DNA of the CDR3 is TGTGCCAGCAGCCGTGGGACAGGTAATCAGCCCCAGCATTTT.

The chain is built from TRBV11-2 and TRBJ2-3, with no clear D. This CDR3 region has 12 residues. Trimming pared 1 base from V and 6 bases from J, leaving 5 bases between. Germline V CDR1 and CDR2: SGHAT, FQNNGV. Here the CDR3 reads CASSLGPDTQYF. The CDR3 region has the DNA TGTGCCAGCAGCTTAGGTCCGGATACGCAGTATTTT.

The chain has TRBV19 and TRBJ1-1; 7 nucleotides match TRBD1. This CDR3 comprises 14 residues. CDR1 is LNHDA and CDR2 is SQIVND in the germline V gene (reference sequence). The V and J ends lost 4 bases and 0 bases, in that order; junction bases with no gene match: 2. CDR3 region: CASSRDRVNTEAFF. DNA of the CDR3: TGTGCCAGTAGTAGAGACAGGGTGAACACTGAAGCTTTCTTT.

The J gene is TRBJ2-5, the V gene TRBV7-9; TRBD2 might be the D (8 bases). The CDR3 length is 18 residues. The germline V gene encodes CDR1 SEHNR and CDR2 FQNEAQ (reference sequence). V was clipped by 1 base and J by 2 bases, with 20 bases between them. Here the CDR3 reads CASSLGEGQRGIQETQYF. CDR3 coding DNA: TGTGCCAGCAGCTTAGGGGAGGGACAGCGGGGGATACAAGAGACCCAGTACTTC.

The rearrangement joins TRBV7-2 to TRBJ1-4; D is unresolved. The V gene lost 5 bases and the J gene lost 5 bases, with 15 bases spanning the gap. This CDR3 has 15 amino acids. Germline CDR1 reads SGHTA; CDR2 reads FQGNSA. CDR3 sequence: CASSPAGWQNEKLFF. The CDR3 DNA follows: TGTGCCAGCAGCCCTGCGGGATGGCAAAATGAAAAACTGTTTTTT.

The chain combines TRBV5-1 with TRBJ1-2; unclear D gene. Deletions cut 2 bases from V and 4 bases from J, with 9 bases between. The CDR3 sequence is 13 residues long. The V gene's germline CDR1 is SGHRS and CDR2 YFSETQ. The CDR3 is CASSFGGTYGYTF. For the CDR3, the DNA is TGCGCCAGCAGCTTCGGCGGAACCTATGGCTACACCTTC.

CDR3 protein: CASSLSRDRTSPLHF. As DNA, the CDR3 is TGTGCCAGCAGCTTAAGCCGAGACAGGACCTCACCCCTCCACTTT. The V gene is TRBV7-6, the J gene TRBJ1-6; D is possibly TRBD1 (6 bases). The V and J ends lost 2 bases and 10 bases respectively, with 15 bases between them. CDR1 is SGHVS and CDR2 is FNYEAQ in the germline V gene. The CDR3 spans 15 residues.

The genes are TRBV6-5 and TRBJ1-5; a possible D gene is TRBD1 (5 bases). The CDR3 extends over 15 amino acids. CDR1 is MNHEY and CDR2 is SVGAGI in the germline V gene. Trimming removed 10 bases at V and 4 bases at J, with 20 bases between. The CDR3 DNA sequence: TGTGCCACCGAGCCAGTCCGGTCAGGGAATCAGCCCCAGCATTTT. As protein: CATEPVRSGNQPQHF.

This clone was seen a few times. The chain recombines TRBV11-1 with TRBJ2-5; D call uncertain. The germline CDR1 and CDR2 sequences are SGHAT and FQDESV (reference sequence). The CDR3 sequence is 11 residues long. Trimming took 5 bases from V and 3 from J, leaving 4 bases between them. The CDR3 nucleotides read TGTGCCAGCAGCCTTAAAGAGACCCAGTACTTC. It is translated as CASSLKETQYF.

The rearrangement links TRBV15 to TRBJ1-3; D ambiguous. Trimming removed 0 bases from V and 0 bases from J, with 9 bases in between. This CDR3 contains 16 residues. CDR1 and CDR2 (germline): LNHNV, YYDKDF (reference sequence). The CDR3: CATSREAWSSGNTIYF. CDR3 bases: TGTGCCACCAGCAGAGAGGCCTGGAGCTCTGGAAACACCATATATTTT.

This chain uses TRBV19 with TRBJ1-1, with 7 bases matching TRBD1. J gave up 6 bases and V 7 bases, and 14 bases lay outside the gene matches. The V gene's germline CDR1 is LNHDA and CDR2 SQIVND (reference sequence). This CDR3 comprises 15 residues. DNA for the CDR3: TGTGCCAGTATCGGCCGCGAGAGGGGGCTATCTGAAGCTTTCTTT. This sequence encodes CASIGRERGLSEAFF.

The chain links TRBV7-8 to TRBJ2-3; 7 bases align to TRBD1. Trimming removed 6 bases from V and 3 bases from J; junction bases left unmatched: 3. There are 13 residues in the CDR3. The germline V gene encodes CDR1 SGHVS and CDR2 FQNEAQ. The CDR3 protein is CASRRQGTDTQYF. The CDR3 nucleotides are TGTGCCAGCAGACGACAGGGAACAGATACGCAGTATTTT.

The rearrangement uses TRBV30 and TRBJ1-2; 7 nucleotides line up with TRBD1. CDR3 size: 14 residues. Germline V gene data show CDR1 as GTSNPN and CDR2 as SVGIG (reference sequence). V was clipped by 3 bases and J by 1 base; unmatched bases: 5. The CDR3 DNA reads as TGTGCCTGGAGCGGGACAGAGTTTAACTATGGCTACACCTTC. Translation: CAWSGTEFNYGYTF.

The DNA of the CDR3 is TGTGCCAGCAGTGAAGTGGACAGGGACGCAGCAGTGGTCGGTGAGCAGTTCTTC. It is translated as CASSEVDRDAAVVGEQFF. The chain links TRBV25-1 to TRBJ2-1; 8 positions agree with TRBD1. The germline gives CDR1 MGHDK, CDR2 SYGVNS. The V and J ends lost 2 bases and 9 bases, in that order; junction bases with no gene match: 18. The length of the CDR3 is 18 residues.

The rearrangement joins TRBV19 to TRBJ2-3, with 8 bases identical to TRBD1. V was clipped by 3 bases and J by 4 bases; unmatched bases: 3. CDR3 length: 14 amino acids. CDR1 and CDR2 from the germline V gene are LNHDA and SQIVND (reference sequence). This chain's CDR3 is CASSMTGVPDTQYF. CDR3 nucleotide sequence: TGTGCCAGTAGTATGACAGGGGTTCCAGATACGCAGTATTTT.

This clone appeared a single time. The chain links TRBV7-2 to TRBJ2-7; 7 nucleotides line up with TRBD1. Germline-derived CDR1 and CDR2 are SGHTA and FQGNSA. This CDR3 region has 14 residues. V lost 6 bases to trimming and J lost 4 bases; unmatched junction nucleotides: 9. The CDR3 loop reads CASSPQGTSYEQYF. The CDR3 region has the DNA TGTGCCAGCAGTCCACAGGGGACAAGTTACGAGCAGTACTTC.

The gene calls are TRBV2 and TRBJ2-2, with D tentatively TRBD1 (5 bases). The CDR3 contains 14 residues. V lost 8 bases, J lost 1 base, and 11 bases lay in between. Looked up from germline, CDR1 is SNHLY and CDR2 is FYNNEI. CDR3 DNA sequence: TGTGCCAGCCTTCGAGACAGGAACACCGGGGAGCTGTTTTTT. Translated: CASLRDRNTGELFF. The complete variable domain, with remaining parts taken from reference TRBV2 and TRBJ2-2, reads EPEVTQTPSHQVTQMGQEVILRCVPISNHLYFYWYRQILGQKVEFLVSFYNNEISEKSEIFDDQFSVERPDGSNFTLKIRSTKLEDSAMYFCASLRDRNTGELFFGEGSRLTVL.

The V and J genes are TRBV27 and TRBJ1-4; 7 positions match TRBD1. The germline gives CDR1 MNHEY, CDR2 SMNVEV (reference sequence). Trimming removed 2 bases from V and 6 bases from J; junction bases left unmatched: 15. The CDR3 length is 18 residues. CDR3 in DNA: TGTGCCAGCAGTTTACCCAGGACAGGTGTCCCTCTTTATGAAAAACTGTTTTTT. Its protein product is CASSLPRTGVPLYEKLFF.

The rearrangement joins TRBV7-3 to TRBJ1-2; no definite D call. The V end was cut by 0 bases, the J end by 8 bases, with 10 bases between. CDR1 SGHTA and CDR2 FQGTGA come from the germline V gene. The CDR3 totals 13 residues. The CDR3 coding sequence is TGTGCCAGCAGCTTAACAGGAGCGGAGGGCTACACCTTC. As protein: CASSLTGAEGYTF.

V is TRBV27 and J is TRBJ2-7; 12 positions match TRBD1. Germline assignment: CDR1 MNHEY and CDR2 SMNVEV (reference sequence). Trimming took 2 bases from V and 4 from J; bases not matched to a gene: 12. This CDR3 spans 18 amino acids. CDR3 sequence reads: CASSLRDRGQKTNYEQYF. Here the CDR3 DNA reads TGTGCCAGCAGTTTACGGGACAGGGGGCAAAAGACCAATTACGAGCAGTACTTC.

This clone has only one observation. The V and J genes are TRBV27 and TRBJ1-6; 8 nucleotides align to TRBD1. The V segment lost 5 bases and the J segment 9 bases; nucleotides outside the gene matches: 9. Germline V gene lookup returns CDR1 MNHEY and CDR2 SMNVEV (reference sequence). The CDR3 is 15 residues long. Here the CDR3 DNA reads TGTGCCAGCAGTCCCTCGGACAGGGAGGGTTCACCCCTCCACTTT. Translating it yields CASSPSDREGSPLHF.

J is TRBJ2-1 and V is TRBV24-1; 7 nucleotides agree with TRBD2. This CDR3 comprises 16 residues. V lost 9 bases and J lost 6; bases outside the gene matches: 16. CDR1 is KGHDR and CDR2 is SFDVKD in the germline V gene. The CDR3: CATQPGGGGLRNEQFF. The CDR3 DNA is TGTGCCACCCAGCCGGGAGGCGGAGGGCTACGCAATGAGCAGTTCTTC.

The CDR3, as DNA: TGTGCCAGCAGCCGACAGGAAGCGAGAACTGAAGCTTTCTTT. Translated, it gives CASSRQEARTEAFF. The chain carries TRBV6-5 and TRBJ1-1, with D maybe TRBD1 (6 bases). Germline V gives CDR1 MNHEY, CDR2 SVGAGI. CDR3 length: 14 amino acids. V shed 6 bases and J shed 5 bases, with 16 bases lying between them.